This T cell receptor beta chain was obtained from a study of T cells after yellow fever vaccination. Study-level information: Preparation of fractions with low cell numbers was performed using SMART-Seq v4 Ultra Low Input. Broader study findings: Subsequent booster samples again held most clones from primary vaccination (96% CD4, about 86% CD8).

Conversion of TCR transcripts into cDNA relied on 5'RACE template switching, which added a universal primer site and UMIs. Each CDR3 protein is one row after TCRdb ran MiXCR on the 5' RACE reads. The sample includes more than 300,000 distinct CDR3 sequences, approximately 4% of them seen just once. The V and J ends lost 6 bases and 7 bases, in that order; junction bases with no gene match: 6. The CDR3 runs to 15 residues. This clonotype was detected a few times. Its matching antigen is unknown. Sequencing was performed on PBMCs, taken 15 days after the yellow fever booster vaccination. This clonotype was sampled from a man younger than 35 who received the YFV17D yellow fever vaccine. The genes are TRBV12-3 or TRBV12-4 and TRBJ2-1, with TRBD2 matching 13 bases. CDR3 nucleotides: TGTGCCAGCAGCCGGACTAGCGGGGGCCTAAATGAGCAGTTCTTC. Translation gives CASSRTSGGLNEQFF.